Included here is one TCR beta chain sequence, with context. Its cognate antigen is unknown. The data derive from a study of beta chain features in type 1 diabetes. About the study: Across every sample, almost 110,000,000 sorted cells were examined in total. Study-level results: All four CD4+ subsets of Type 1 diabetes patients contained TCRB CDR3s that were moderately but significantly shorter.

Trimming removed 7 bases at V and 1 base at J, with 10 bases between. The CDR3 runs to 13 residues. Germline V gene lookup returns CDR1 SNHLY and CDR2 FYNNEI. Expressed TCRB transcripts were sequenced after all isolated RNA was converted to cDNA. The table came from immunoSEQ multiplex PCR; TCRdb's copy has only in-frame clones and leaves some out. This sample has some 47,000 clones, with about 48% found just once. The chain is built from TRBV2 and TRBJ1-2, with a possible D match to TRBD1 (6 bases). The TCR originated in a man under 40 with type 1 diabetes. The sequenced sample was stem cell memory CD4+ T cells from blood. In DNA, the CDR3 is TGTGCCAGCACTCTGGACAGTAACTATGGCTACACCTTC. This sequence encodes CASTLDSNYGYTF.